This T cell receptor beta chain was captured by sequencing in a study of cytomegalovirus exposure and HLA in healthy donors (dated by TCRdb to about 2017). Background for the entire study: An earlier analysis of around 600 of the donors reported approximately 300 Gb of sequence data and some 100 million unique TCR beta sequences from 150 million to 200 million T cells. An early release covering 500 to 750 HLA-typed donors comprised roughly 300 gigabases of sequencing data and tens of millions of unique TCR sequences. Of the roughly 400 genotyped donors, less than 85% were placed in the genetic ancestry cluster associated with self-reported Caucasian donors. The study aimed to test whether signatures of past pathogen exposure could be identified by cataloging public T cell receptors. The study profiled the T cell repertoires of hundreds of subjects by immunosequencing and related them to cytomegalovirus serostatus. In addition to the first cohort of 500 to 850 subjects, a separate validation cohort of some 120 different subjects was used. To predict cytomegalovirus infection status, the study brought together high-throughput TCR immunosequencing, statistical association of individual TCRs with disease status, and machine learning. A later analysis re-examined previously published TCR beta repertoires from 610 or so donors and added high-resolution HLA genotyping to investigate patterns of TCR occurrence. Rather than using new phenotypic data, the later analysis identified candidate immune exposures from TCR beta sequences and from how often those sequences occurred across donors. An earlier analysis of several hundred of the donors used high-throughput TCR beta sequencing to judge whether each TCR beta V gene segment behaved as functional or pseudogenic. Donor age, sex, ethnicity and CMV serostatus were compiled together with the repertoire data. A later genetic analysis took genome-wide SNP genotypes for about 55% of the 666 donors and used that subset as a discovery cohort. All discovery cohort repertoires had been generated using a single sequencing platform. Both class I and class II loci were covered by HLA typing, at four-digit resolution. Typing coverage differed by locus: A, B, C, DRB1 and DQB1 were typed in about 620-630 donors, DQA1 in 500 to 550, DPA1 in around 580, and DPB1 in 450 to 480. Because of strong linkage in the cohort, a few DR-DQ haplotypes were treated as single units for association and clustering. On average, around 230,000 unique TCR beta nucleotide sequences were sequenced per donor among some 430 genotyped donors of the cohort, with 15% to 20% of those sequences being non-productive. Findings and caveats that apply to the study as a whole: Because counts were too low, 15 to 20 rarely observed V segments, including chromosome 9 orphons, were excluded from the earlier analysis of 587 of the donors. According to a later genetic analysis, donors in an Asian-associated ancestry cluster had fewer N-insertions in productive TCRs than the roughly 700-donor mean. Three of the identified cytomegalovirus-associated TCR beta chains were confirmed in vitro to be specific for cytomegalovirus antigens. When HLA alleles, especially DR and DQ, strongly co-occurred, TCR associations were difficult to assign to individual alleles. The sequencing pipeline was judged likely to have produced a cluster of highly shared sequence variants as a technical artifact. The study listed approximately 150 TCR beta chains as associated with cytomegalovirus. The only immune exposure information available for the cohort was CMV serostatus. While some public TCRs were present in many individuals, most TCR sequences turned up only very rarely across donors. Several of the top co-occurrence clusters appeared to be linked to parvovirus B19, influenza, CMV and Epstein-Barr virus, according to a later analysis. The authors suggested that the approach could potentially be generalized to other disease states and immunological phenotypes. Correlated functional status among segregating V segments might reflect linkage disequilibrium, but an unknown experimental factor could not be ruled out. This cohort had only TCR beta chains sequenced, and the lack of alpha or paired-chain data limited which features could be detected. Some IMGT-functional V segments, including TRBV6-2 and TRBV6-3, could not be distinguished by the 87-base-pair reads and were therefore excluded. A later analysis found that most CMV-associated TCR beta chains appeared HLA-restricted, with HLA associations seemingly driven largely by CMV exposure. In both the original and validation cohorts, the classifier was reported to diagnose cytomegalovirus status with high specificity and sensitivity. Because HLA typing was unavailable for some donors at each locus, only the typed subset was used in association tests. A further reported finding was that TCR beta sequences accurately predicted the HLA-A and HLA-B alleles for most subjects in the first cohort. A later genetic analysis associated a missense DCLRE1C variant with V-gene and J-gene trimming of TCR beta chains, and an independent cohort replicated the association. In an earlier analysis of around 600 of the donors, most TCR beta V segments were observed in productive rearrangements about 87% or about 30% of the time, broadly matching IMGT annotations. In a later analysis, the rate of TCR association differed among HLA loci, with DRB1 alleles having the most associated TCRs and HLA-C alleles having the fewest. In a later analysis, HLA-associated TCR beta chains showed more clonal expansion and lower generation probabilities than non-associated chains that were equally common. A later analysis associated 15,000 or so TCR beta sequences with specific HLA alleles at a false discovery rate of 0.05. Presence/absence analyses assumed roughly uniform sequencing depth across donors, an assumption that may not hold.

Concerning this clone: Its antigen target is currently unknown. Per-nucleotide qualities are absent, and no much larger clonotype sits a single base away.

The cohort consisted of some 670 healthy bone marrow donors. At the time of sampling, all cohort members were nominally healthy, though unrecorded immune exposures were likely present. The donor tested CMV seronegative, placing the donor among the 350 to 400 seronegative members of the cohort. Every donor gave a peripheral blood sample, and the peripheral blood mononuclear cells from that sample were used for TCR beta sequencing. Genomic DNA was extracted from the blood cell samples with the Qiagen DNeasy Blood Extraction Kit. The V end gives up 7 bases and the J end 6 bases, leaving 14 bases in the junction not matched to a gene. CDR1 and CDR2 (MNHEY, SMNVEV) derive from the germline V gene (reference sequence). Measured from the cysteine to the phenylalanine, the CDR3 is 15 residues long. Kept here is only the CDR3 DNA, which spans 45 bases and is read in frame from base 1. The library was made by the immunoSEQ multiplex PCR assay. For the multiplex PCR, a mixture combining 60 forward primers for TCR Vbeta segments and 13 reverse primers for TCR Jbeta segments was used. Amplification of the CDR3 region of rearranged TCR beta genes was performed with a multiplex PCR assay on genomic DNA. The Illumina HiSeq System was used to sequence the amplified TCR beta libraries as 87-base-pair reads. The paper's data handling went like this. A later analysis counted 75 million to 100 million unique TCR beta chains across the 550 to 700 repertoires, and approximately 11 million of these chains were shared by at least two donors. A nearest-neighbor algorithm error-corrected the raw reads and collapsed the reads into unique sequences, merging closely related sequences to remove PCR and sequencing errors. V, D and J gene segments were assigned by aligning CDR3 sequences to IMGT reference sequences. Each retained sequence needed at least a six-nucleotide match to both a V gene segment and a J gene segment. A rearrangement counted as productive if the CDR3 had no stop codons and remained in frame with V and J, and every other rearrangement counted as non-productive. CDR3 was defined according to IMGT convention as the region running from the second conserved V-encoded cysteine to the conserved J-encoded phenylalanine. The earlier analysis of about 570 of the donors excluded any sequence lacking an unambiguous match to a single V gene segment. In an earlier analysis of approximately 500 of the donors, a V segment was called functional when productive rearrangements were above 56.7%, and segregating when the standard deviation between donors exceeded 5%. A statistical classification framework was built to diagnose cytomegalovirus status from the catalog of TCR beta chain sequences. V and J gene assignment, in a later analysis, came from comparing TCR nucleotide sequences with IMGT/GENE-DB human TR gene sequences. The TCRdist pipeline was used in a later analysis to assign CDR3 sequences and most-parsimonious VDJ recombination scenarios. A later analysis defined each TCR beta chain by its CDR3 amino acid sequence plus V-gene family, and excluded reads lacking a unique V-gene family. As a way to deal with suspected cross-contamination and a sequencing artifact, a later analysis dropped roughly 600 nucleotide sequences that were highly shared and had low generation probability. For each public chain, a later analysis derived a clonal expansion index from normalized ranks of inferred template counts within each repertoire. A later analysis computed generation probabilities with a VDJ recombination model fitted to out-of-frame rearrangements, and checked the results against IGoR. In a later analysis, hypergeometric tests were used to score TCR-TCR, TCR-HLA and TCR-CMV co-occurrence, with a repertoire-size bias correction applied to TCR pairs. In a later analysis, false discovery rates were estimated by permuting HLA or CMV assignments 20 times. In a later analysis, co-occurring TCRs were grouped using DBSCAN, with TCRdist sequence similarity added in when clustering inside HLA-allele-positive subsets. Repertoires with fewer than 30,000 or more than 120,000 public chains, plus five repertoires with anomalous nucleotide sharing, were excluded from co-occurrence clustering. TCRdb stores this immuneACCESS table with in-frame sequences only. Part of the clones is absent; in the studies checked, under half of the shortfall reflects unresolved V genes, and no reason is known for the rest. The V and J calls and clone size were taken over from that table, and D and trimming were inferred from the DNA. The table for this sample lists 200,000 to 250,000 clones; roughly 91% of them were counted only once. The leading ten clones occupy approximately 1% of the sample.

The sample was PBMCs. The sequence links TRBV27 to TRBJ2-7; TRBD1 matches 8 bases in the middle. This clonotype was sampled from a woman aged 18-35 years in good health and CMV-seronegative. The CDR3 protein sequence reads: CASTSIQGVGGEQYF. In nucleotides, the sequence is TGTGCCAGCACGAGCATACAGGGGGTAGGGGGCGAGCAGTACTTC.